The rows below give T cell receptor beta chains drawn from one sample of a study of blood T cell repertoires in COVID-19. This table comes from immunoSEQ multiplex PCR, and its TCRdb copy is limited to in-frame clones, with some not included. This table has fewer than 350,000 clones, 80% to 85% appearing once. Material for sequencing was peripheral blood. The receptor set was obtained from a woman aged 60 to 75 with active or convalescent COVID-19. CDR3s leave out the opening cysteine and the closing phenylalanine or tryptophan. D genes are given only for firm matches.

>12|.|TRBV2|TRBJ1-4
ASSSGQYNEKLF
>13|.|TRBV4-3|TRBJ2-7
ASSQGPDSSYEQY
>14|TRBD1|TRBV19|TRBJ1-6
ASSPPIDRVGSPLH
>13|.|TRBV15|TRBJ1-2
ATSRVSAGFHGYT
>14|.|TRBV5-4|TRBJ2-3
ASSRGRDTGSDTQY
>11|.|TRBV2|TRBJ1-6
ASSDQGGSPLH
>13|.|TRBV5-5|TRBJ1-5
ASSLDQGIDQPQH
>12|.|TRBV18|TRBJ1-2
ASSRAVANYGYT
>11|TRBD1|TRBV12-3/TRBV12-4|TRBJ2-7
ASSGTGRYEQY
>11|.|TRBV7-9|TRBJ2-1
ASSQGSYNEQF
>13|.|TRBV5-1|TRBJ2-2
ASSLGQGNTGELF
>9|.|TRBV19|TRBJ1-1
ASTRNTEAF
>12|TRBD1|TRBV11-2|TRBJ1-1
ASSLGTGGAEAF
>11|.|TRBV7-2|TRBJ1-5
ASSLDEVGPQH
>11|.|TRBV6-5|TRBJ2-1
ASSYSRVHEQF
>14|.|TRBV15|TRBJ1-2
ATSRDRGSANYGYT
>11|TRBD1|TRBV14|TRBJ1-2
ASSRRQGSGYT
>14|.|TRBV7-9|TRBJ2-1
ASSLKLTGSFDEQF
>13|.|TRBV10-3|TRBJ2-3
ATRTDISSTDTQY
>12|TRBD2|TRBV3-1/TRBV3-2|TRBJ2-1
ASSQVQPGGEQF
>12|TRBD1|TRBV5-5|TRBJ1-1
ASIQTGWNTEAF
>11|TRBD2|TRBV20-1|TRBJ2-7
SASTPGLDGQY
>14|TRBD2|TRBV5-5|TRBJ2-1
ASSPYRLAGVNEQF
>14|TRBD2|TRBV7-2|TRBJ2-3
ASSLALTSFTDTQY
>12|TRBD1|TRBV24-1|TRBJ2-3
ATMGQGARDTQY
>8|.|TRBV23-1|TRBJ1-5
ARDSQPQH
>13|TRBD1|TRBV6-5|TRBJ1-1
ASSYLHDRGTEAF
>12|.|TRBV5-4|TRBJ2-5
ASSVAAEQETQY
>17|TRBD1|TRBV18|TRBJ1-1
ASTLSPDRGLGENTEAF
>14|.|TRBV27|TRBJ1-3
ASSFGRTLSGNTIY
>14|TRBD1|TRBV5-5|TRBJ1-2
ASSLGDRGLVYGYT
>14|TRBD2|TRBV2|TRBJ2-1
ASSGGVRSSYNEQF
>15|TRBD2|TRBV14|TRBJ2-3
ASSQDRLAGRTDTQY
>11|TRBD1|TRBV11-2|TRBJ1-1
ASSLDRDFEAF
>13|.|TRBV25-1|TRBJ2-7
ASSDSRGKSYEQY
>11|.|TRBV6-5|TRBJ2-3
ASSYPPRGTQY
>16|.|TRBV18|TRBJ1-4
ASSLSLVRGATNEKLF